The T cell receptor (beta chain) described here comes from a study of blood T cell repertoires in COVID-19. Study processing details: Counts of nucleated cells, estimated from reference gene primer amplification, were obtained. Assay: immunoSEQ multiplex PCR; the TCRdb copy retains only in-frame clones and omits some. That table supplies the V and J calls and clone size; D and trimming were determined from the DNA. The sample consists of 180,000 or so clones, around 90% of them appearing once. The germline V gene has CDR1 PRHDT and CDR2 FYEKMQ (reference sequence). The V gene end was trimmed by 2 bases and the J gene end by 2 bases; junction bases not matched to a gene: 7. This CDR3 spans 16 amino acids.

The sequencing input was peripheral blood. The TCR originated in a man between 50 and 59 years old with acute or convalescent COVID-19. The chain recombines TRBV13 with TRBJ2-3, with TRBD2 matching over 7 bases. DNA of the CDR3: TGTGCCAGCAGCTTAAAGAGGGGAGGGTTCACAGATACGCAGTATTTT. This codes for CASSLKRGGFTDTQYF.